This T cell receptor beta chain was captured by sequencing in a study of T cells in Graves' hyperthyroidism and ophthalmopathy. Study-wide findings and caveats: Most thyroid clonotypes with frequency above 0.001 were detected in blood.

Trimming took 1 base from V and 4 from J, leaving 12 bases between them. CDR1 LNHDA and CDR2 SQIVND come from the germline V gene (reference sequence). This CDR3 comprises 15 residues. This clonotype was counted a few times. Its specificity is unknown. Amplification of TCR beta CDR3 regions was performed using RNA transcripts as template. Initially, a first-round RT-PCR of the TCR CDR3 employed the HTBI primer set. MiXCR, run by TCRdb on the multiplex PCR reads, gives a single entry per CDR3 protein. Of some 420,000 distinct CDR3 sequences in the sample, roughly 15% were seen once. The gene calls are TRBV19 and TRBJ2-3; D is perhaps TRBD1 (6 bases). The source of this sequence is a woman under 30 with Graves' hyperthyroidism. Sequenced material: blood. CDR3 amino acids: CASSIGQDGSDTQYF. The CDR3 region has the DNA TGTGCCAGTAGTATAGGACAGGATGGATCAGATACGCAGTATTTT.